The TCR beta chain described here comes from a study of beta chain features in type 1 diabetes. Study findings and constraints: Across all four CD4+ subsets, people with type 1 diabetes showed modestly shorter TCRB CDR3s. The influence of HLA type on TCRB rearrangement stayed undetermined. More deletions and fewer insertions at VDJ junctions were found in patients with type 1 diabetes.

The CDR3 sequence is 18 residues long. Germline V gene lookup returns CDR1 LGHNA and CDR2 YNFKEQ. After removal of 1 base from V and 5 bases from J, the junction contained 7 bases not matched to a gene. The entirety of the isolated RNA underwent reverse transcription, so expressed TCRB transcripts were sequenced. TCRdb's table, derived via immunoSEQ multiplex PCR, lists solely in-frame clones and lacks some. The sample includes 300,000 to 350,000 clones, 13% of them seen just once. As for this clone: Antigen specificity is unknown.

Sequenced: naive CD4+ T cells from blood. The receptor was isolated from a woman under 30 with type 1 diabetes. The chain employs TRBV4-2 and TRBJ2-1; 14 bases are a match to TRBD2. The CDR3 loop is CASSQGNPGLAGDNEQFF. The DNA of the CDR3 is TGTGCCAGCAGCCAAGGAAATCCGGGACTAGCGGGAGACAATGAGCAGTTCTTC.